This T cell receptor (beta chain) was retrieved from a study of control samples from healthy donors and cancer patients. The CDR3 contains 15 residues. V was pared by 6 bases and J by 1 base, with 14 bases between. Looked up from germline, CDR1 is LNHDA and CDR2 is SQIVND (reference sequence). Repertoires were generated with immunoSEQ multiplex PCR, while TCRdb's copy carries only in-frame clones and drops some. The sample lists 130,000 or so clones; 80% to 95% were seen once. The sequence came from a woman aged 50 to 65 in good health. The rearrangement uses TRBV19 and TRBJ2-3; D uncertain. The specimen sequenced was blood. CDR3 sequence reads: CASSPGPPRTDTQYF. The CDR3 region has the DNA TGTGCCAGTAGCCCCGGGCCCCCGCGCACAGATACGCAGTATTTT.